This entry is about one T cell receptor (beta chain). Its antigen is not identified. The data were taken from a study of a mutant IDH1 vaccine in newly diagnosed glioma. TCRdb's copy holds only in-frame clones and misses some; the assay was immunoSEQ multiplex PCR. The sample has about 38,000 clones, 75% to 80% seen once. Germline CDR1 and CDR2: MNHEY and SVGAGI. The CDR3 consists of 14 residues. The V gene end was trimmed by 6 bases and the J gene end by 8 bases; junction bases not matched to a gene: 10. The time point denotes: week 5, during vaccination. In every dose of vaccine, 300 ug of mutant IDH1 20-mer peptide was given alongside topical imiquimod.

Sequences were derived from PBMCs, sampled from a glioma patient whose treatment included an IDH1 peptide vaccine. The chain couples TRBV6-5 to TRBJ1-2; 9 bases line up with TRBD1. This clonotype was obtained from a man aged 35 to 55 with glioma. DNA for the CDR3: TGTGCCAGCAGGTCGACAGGGGGTTTTTACGGCTACACCTTC. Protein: CASRSTGGFYGYTF.